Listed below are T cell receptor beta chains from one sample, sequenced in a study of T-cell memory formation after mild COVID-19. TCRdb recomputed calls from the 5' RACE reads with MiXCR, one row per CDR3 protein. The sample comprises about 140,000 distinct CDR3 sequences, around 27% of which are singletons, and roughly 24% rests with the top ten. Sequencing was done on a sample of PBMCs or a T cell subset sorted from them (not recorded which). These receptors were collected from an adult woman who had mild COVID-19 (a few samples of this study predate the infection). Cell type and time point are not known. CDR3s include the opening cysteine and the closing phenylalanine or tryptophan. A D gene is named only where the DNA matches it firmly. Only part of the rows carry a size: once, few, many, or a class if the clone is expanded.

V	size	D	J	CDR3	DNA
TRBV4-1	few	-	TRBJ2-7	CASSQDPGHPTYEQYF	TGCGCCAGCAGCCAAGATCCCGGACACCCGACCTACGAGCAGTACTTC
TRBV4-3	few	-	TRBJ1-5	CASSSGREWSNQPQHF	TGCGCCAGCAGCTCAGGCCGAGAATGGAGCAATCAGCCCCAGCATTTT
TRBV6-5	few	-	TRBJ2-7	CASSYSLGEQYF	TGTGCCAGCAGTTACTCCTTAGGCGAGCAGTACTTC
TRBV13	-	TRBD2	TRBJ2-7	CASSYASGKALYEQYF	TGTGCCAGCAGCTACGCCAGCGGGAAAGCCCTGTACGAGCAGTACTTC
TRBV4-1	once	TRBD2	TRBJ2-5	CASSQETSGWEETQYF	TGCGCCAGCAGCCAGGAGACTAGCGGGTGGGAAGAGACCCAGTACTTC
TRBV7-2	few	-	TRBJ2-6	CASTPPVGANVLTF	TGTGCCAGCACCCCACCTGTAGGGGCCAACGTCCTGACTTTC
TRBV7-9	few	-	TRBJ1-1	CASSSGPAFF	TGTGCCAGCAGTTCCGGACCAGCTTTCTTT
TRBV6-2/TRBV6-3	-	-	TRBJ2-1	CASTSASVLVENEQFF	TGTGCCAGCACCTCAGCATCCGTACTAGTGGAAAATGAGCAGTTCTTC
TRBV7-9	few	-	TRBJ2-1	CASSHNPEYNEQFF	TGTGCCAGCAGCCATAATCCCGAGTACAATGAGCAGTTCTTC
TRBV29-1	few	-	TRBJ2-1	CSGEYNEQFF	TGCAGCGGGGAGTACAATGAGCAGTTCTTC
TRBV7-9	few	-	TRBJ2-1	CASSSLDAWEDYNEQFF	TGTGCCAGCAGCTCCCTAGATGCGTGGGAGGACTACAATGAGCAGTTCTTC
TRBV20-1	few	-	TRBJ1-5	CSALDSESNQPQHF	TGCAGTGCTTTGGACAGCGAGAGCAATCAGCCCCAGCATTTT
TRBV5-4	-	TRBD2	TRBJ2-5	CASSLKWLAGGPGETQYF	TGTGCCAGCAGCTTAAAATGGCTAGCGGGAGGCCCAGGCGAGACCCAGTACTTC
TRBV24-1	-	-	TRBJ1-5	CATQDRGINQPQHF	TGTGCCACCCAAGATAGGGGGATCAATCAGCCCCAGCATTTT
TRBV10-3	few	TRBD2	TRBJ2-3	CAIATGTSFSDTQYF	TGTGCCATCGCCACCGGGACTAGCTTCTCAGATACGCAGTATTTT
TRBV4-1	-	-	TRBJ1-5	CASSQDPSLRNQPQHF	TGCGCCAGCAGCCAAGATCCCTCCCTTAGGAATCAGCCCCAGCATTTT
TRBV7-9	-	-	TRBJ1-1	CASSFGGSGTEAFF	TGTGCCAGCAGCTTCGGGGGGAGTGGAACTGAAGCTTTCTTT
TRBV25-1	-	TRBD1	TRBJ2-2	CASHRTGSNTGELFF	TGTGCCAGCCATAGGACAGGGTCGAACACCGGGGAGCTGTTTTTT
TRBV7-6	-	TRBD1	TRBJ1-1	CASSKGQGGTEAFF	TGTGCCAGCAGCAAGGGCCAGGGGGGGACTGAAGCTTTCTTT
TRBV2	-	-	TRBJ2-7	CASSEGASSYEQYF	TGTGCCAGCAGTGAGGGGGCGAGCTCCTACGAGCAGTACTTC
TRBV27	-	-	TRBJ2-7	CASSLSRGLYEQYF	TGTGCCAGCAGTTTATCCAGGGGCCTCTACGAGCAGTACTTC
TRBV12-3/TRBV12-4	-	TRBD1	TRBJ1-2	CASSPGQGPPQGYTF	TGTGCCAGCAGTCCGGGACAGGGCCCCCCCCAGGGCTACACCTTC
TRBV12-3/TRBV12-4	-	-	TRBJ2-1	CASSPPAPGYNEQFF	TGTGCCAGCAGCCCCCCCGCCCCGGGCTACAATGAGCAGTTCTTC
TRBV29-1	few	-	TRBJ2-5	CSVEGNQETQYF	TGCAGCGTTGAGGGGAATCAAGAGACCCAGTACTTC
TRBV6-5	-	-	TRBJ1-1	CASIRRRETEAFF	TGTGCCAGCATTAGACGCAGAGAAACTGAAGCTTTCTTT
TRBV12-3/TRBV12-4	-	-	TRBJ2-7	CASSFLDRSYEQYF	TGTGCCAGCAGTTTCCTAGACAGGAGCTACGAGCAGTACTTC
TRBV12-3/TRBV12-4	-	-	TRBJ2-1	CASSFGTSNEQFF	TGTGCCAGCAGTTTTGGGACGAGCAATGAGCAGTTCTTC
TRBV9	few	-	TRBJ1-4	CASSAEGWNEKLFF	TGTGCCAGCAGCGCCGAGGGGTGGAATGAAAAACTGTTTTTT
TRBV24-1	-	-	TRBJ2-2	CATSGRQTTGELFF	TGTGCCACCAGTGGCCGACAGACCACCGGGGAGCTGTTTTTT
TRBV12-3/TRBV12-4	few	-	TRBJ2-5	CASSLLGRETQYF	TGTGCCAGCAGTCTACTAGGGCGGGAGACCCAGTACTTC
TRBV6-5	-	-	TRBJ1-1	CASSPGEVGTEAFF	TGTGCCAGCAGCCCGGGGGAAGTGGGTACTGAAGCTTTCTTT
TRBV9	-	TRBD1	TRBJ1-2	CASTGDRGSDGYGYTF	TGTGCCAGCACCGGGGACAGGGGCTCGGATGGCTATGGCTACACCTTC